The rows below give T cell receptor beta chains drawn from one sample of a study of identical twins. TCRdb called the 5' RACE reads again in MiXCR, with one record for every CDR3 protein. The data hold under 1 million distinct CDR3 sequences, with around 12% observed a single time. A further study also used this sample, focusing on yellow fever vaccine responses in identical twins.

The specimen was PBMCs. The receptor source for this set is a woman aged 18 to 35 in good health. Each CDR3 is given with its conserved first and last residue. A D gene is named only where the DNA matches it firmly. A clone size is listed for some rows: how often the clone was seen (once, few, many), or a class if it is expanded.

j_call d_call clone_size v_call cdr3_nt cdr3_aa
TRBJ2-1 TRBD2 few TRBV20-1 TGCAGTGCTAGAGATGGGCTAGCGGGAGAGGTGGTTGAGCAGTTCTTC CSARDGLAGEVVEQFF
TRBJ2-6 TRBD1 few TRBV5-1 TGCGCCAGCAGCTTCCGGACAGGCTTCTCTGGGGCCAACGTCCTGACTTTC CASSFRTGFSGANVLTF
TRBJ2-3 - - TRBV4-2 TGTGCCAGCAGCCAAGATATATTCGGTGGGGCTGCGCAGTATTTT CASSQDIFGGAAQYF
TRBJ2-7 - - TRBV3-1 TGTGCCAGCAGCCAAGCCCCCGAATACGAGCAGTACTTC CASSQAPEYEQYF
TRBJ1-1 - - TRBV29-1 TGCAGCGGAGGGGAGAACTTTGAAGCTTTCTTT CSGGENFEAFF
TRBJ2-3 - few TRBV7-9 TGTGCCAGCAGCAGGACTATAAGCGCCAGCACAGATACGCAGTATTTT CASSRTISASTDTQYF
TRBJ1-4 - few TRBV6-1 TGTGCCAGCAGCCCTGTGTGGACTAATGAAAAACTGTTTTTT CASSPVWTNEKLFF
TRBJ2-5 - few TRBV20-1 TGCAGTGCTAGAGATCTCTACGGGAGCGAGACCCAGTACTTC CSARDLYGSETQYF
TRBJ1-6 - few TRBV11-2 TGTGCCAGCAGCTTAGGACGGGGGGCGCGTTACAATTCACCCCTCCACTTT CASSLGRGARYNSPLHF
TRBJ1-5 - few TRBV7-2 TGTGCCAGCAGCTTATCGGGGGGCCAACAGCCCCAGCATTTT CASSLSGGQQPQHF
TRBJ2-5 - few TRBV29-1 TGCAGCGTTGATAGGAGCCAAACCCAGTACTTC CSVDRSQTQYF
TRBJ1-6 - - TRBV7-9 TGTGCCAGCAGCTTAGAGGGGTTGTCTTCACCCCTCCACTTT CASSLEGLSSPLHF
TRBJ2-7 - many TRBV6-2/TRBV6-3 TGTGCCAGCAGACAGCTTAGACCAGACGAGCAGTACTTC CASRQLRPDEQYF
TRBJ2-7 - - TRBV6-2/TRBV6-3 TGTGCCAGCACCTCATCCAGATACGAGCAGTACTTC CASTSSRYEQYF
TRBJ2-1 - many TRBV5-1 TGTGCCAGCAGCTTAGCCCTTAGTTCCTACAATGAGCAGTTCTTC CASSLALSSYNEQFF
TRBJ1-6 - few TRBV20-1 TGCAGTGCTAGAGCGGGAAATTCACCCCTCCACTTT CSARAGNSPLHF
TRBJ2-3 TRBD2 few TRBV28 TGTGCCAGCACCCGGGACTACCGCACAGATACGCAGTATTTT CASTRDYRTDTQYF
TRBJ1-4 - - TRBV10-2 TGCGCCAGCAGTGCGGGGGAGGGGCTGTTTTTT CASSAGEGLFF
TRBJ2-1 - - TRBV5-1 TGCGCCAGCAGCAGGCTTGCCGTGAACAATGAGCAGTTCTTC CASSRLAVNNEQFF
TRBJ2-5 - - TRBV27 TGTGCCAGCAGTTTACGCAGTCAAGAGACCCAGTACTTC CASSLRSQETQYF
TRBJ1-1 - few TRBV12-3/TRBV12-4 TGTGCCAGCAGGGCAGGGTACACTGAAGCTTTCTTT CASRAGYTEAFF
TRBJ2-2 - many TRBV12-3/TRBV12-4 TGTGCCAGCAGAGCCTGGACAGTCCCCGGGGAGCTGTTTTTT CASRAWTVPGELFF
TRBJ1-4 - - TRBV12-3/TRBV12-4 TGTGCCAGCAGTTCCACAGGGACTAATGAAAAACTGTTTTTT CASSSTGTNEKLFF
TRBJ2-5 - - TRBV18 TGTGCCAGCTCACCAGAGGGTACTACTAAAGAGACCCAGTACTTC CASSPEGTTKETQYF
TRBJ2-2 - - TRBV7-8 TGTGCCAGCAGCAGACAGTTCGCGAACACCGGGGAGCTGTTTTTT CASSRQFANTGELFF
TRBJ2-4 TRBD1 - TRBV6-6 TGTGCCAGCAGTGGGGACAGGGGTTATCAGTACTTC CASSGDRGYQYF
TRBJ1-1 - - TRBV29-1 TGCAGCGTTCTTACGGGGAACACTGAAGCTTTCTTT CSVLTGNTEAFF
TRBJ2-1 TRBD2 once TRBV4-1 TGCGCCAGCAGGGCGGGACTAGGGGTGGGTAGCTCCTACAATGAGCAGTTCTTC CASRAGLGVGSSYNEQFF
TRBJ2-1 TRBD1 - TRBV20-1 TGCAGTGCTAAACCCCGGGACAGGGGAATTCATGAGCAGTTCTTC CSAKPRDRGIHEQFF
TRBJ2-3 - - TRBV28 TGTGCCAGCAGTTTAGGGGTGAGAGGGAGCACAGATACGCAGTATTTT CASSLGVRGSTDTQYF